This T cell receptor (beta chain) was recovered during a study of neurological immune-mediated disorders. Findings and caveats of the study: Phylogenetically, 18 of 34 multiple sclerosis patients' repertoires fell into one related-CDR3 cluster, a possible signature. The absence of any CDR3 amino acid sequence shared by expanded clones across subjects suggests that repertoires were private in all groups. The most TCR clonal expansion was seen in HTLV-1-associated myelopathy, and the least was seen in multiple sclerosis, which fell below healthy controls.

In this sample, this clonotype turned up many times. The target antigen is unknown. Over 200 million TCR-beta sequences from 15-18 subjects came out of each sequencing run. Using its own MiXCR run on the 5' RACE reads, TCRdb lists one record per CDR3 protein. The repertoire has 45,000 to 55,000 distinct CDR3 sequences, over 3.5% of them found once; the top ten carry roughly 7.1%. This TCR was recovered from a man between 60 and 75 years old with multiple sclerosis. Sequencing input: PBMCs.

The CDR3, as DNA: TGCAGTGCTAGCCCACCCCGAGAGACCCAGTACTTC. Its translation is CSASPPRETQYF. This chain uses TRBV20-1 with TRBJ2-5, with D hard to call. Germline V gives CDR1 DFQATT, CDR2 SNEGSKA (reference sequence). There are 12 residues in the CDR3. The V and J ends lost 3 bases and 4 bases respectively, with 9 bases between them.